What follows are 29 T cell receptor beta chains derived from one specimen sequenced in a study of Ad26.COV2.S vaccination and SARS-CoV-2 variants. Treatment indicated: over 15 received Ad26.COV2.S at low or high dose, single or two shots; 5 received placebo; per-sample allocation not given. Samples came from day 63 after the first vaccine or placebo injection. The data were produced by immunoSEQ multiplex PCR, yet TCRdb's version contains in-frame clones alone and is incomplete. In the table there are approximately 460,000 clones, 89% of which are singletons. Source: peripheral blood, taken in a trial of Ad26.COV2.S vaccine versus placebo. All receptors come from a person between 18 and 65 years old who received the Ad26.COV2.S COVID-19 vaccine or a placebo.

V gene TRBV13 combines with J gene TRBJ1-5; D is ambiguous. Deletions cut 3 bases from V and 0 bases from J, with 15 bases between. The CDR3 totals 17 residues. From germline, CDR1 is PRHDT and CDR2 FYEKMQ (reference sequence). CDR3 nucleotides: TGTGCCAGCAGCTTGGGATGGTCAGGATCTAGCAATCAGCCCCAGCATTTT. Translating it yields CASSLGWSGSSNQPQHF.

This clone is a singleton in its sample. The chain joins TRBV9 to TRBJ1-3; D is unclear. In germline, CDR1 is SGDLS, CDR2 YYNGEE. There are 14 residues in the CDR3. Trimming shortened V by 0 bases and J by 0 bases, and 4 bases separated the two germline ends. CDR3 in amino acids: CASSVVDSGNTIYF. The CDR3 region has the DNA TGTGCCAGCAGCGTAGTAGACTCTGGAAACACCATATATTTT. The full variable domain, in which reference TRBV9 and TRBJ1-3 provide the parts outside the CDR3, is DSGVTQTPKHLITATGQRVTLRCSPRSGDLSVYWYQQSLDQGLQFLIQYYNGEERAKGNILERFSAQQFPDLHSELNLSSLELGDSALYFCASSVVDSGNTIYFGEGSWLTVV.

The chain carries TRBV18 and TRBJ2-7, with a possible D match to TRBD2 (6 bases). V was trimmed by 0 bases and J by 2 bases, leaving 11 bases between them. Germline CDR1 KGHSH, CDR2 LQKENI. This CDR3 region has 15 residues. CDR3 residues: CASSPPLGLTYEQYF. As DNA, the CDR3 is TGTGCCAGCTCACCACCACTCGGACTAACCTACGAGCAGTACTTC.

Here the CDR3 reads CASRWTSGYNEQFF. DNA for the CDR3: TGTGCCAGCCGTTGGACTAGCGGATACAATGAGCAGTTCTTC. The V and J genes are TRBV28 and TRBJ2-1, with 10 bases identical to TRBD2. From germline, CDR1 is MDHEN and CDR2 SYDVKM. Losses at the gene ends were 8 bases for V and 4 bases for J; bases not matched to a gene: 5. The CDR3 consists of 14 residues.

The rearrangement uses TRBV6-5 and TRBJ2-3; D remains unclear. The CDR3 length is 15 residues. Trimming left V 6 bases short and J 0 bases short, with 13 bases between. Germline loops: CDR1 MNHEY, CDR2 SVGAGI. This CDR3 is CASRNIGSSTDTQYF. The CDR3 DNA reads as TGTGCCAGCAGAAATATCGGTAGTAGCACAGATACGCAGTATTTT.

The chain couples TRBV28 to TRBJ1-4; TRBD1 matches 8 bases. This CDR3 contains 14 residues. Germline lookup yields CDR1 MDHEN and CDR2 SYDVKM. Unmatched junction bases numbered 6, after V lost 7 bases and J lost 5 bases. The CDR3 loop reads CASISGGANEKLFF. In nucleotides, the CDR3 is TGTGCCAGCATATCAGGGGGCGCCAATGAAAAACTGTTTTTT.

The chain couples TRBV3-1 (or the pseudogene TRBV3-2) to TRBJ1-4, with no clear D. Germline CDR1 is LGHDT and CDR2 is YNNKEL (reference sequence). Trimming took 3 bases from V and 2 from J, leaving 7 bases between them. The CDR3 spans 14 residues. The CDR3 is CASSHGRTNEKLFF. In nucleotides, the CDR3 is TGTGCCAGCAGCCACGGGAGGACTAATGAAAAACTGTTTTTT.

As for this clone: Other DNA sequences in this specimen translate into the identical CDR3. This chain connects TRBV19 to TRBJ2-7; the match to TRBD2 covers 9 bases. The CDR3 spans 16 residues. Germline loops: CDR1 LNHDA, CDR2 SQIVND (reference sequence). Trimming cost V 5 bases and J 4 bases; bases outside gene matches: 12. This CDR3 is CASSAVAGGPTYEQYF. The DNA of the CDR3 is TGTGCCAGTAGTGCCGTCGCGGGAGGGCCCACGTACGAGCAGTACTTC. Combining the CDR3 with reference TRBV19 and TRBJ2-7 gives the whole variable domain DGGITQSPKYLFRKEGQNVTLSCEQNLNHDAMYWYRQDPGQGLRLIYYSQIVNDFQKGDIAEGYSVSREKKESFPLTVTSAQKNPTAFYLCASSAVAGGPTYEQYFGPGTRLTVT.

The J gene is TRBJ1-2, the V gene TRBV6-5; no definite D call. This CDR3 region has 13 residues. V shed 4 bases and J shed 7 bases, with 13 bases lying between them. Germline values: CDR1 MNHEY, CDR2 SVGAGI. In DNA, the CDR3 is TGTGCCAGCAGTTTATTGGACCGGCCTGGCTACACCTTC. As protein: CASSLLDRPGYTF.

The DNA of the CDR3 is TGCGCCACCGCTTATGCCACAGGCCCCGGACAGGGCAACTATGGCTACACCTTC. It codes for CATAYATGPGQGNYGYTF. This chain links TRBV10-2 with TRBJ1-2; 8 nucleotides match TRBD1. There are 18 residues in the CDR3. Germline loops: CDR1 WSHSY, CDR2 SAAADI. V lost 10 bases and J lost 2; bases outside the gene matches: 21.

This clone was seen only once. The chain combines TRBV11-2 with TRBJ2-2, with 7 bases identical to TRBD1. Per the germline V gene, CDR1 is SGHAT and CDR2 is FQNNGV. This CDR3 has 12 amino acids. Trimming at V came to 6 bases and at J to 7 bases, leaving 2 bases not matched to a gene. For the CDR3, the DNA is TGTGCCAGCAGTAGACAGGGCGGGGAGCTGTTTTTT. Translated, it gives CASSRQGGELFF.

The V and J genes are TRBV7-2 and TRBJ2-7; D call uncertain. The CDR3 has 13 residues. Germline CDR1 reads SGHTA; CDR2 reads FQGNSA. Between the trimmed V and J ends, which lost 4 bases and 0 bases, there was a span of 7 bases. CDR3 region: CASSSPSSYEQYF. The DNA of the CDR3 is TGTGCCAGCAGCTCCCCAAGCTCCTACGAGCAGTACTTC.

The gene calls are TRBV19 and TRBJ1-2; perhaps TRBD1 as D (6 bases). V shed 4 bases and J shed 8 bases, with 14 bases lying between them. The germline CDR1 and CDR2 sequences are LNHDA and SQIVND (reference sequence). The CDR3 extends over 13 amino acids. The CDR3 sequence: CASSTSQGGGYTF. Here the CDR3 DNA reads TGTGCCAGTAGTACCTCACAGGGAGGCGGCTACACCTTC. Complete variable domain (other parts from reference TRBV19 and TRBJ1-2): DGGITQSPKYLFRKEGQNVTLSCEQNLNHDAMYWYRQDPGQGLRLIYYSQIVNDFQKGDIAEGYSVSREKKESFPLTVTSAQKNPTAFYLCASSTSQGGGYTFGSGTRLTVV.

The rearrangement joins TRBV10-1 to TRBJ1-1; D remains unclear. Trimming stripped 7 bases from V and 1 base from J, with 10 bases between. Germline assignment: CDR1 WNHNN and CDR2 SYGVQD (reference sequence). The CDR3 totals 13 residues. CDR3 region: CASTAIGNTEAFF. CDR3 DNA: TGCGCCAGCACGGCCATAGGGAACACTGAAGCTTTCTTT.

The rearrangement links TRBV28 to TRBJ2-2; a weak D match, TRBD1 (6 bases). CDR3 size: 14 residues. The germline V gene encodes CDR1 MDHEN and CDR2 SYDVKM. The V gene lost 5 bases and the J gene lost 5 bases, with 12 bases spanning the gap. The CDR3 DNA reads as TGTGCCAGCAGTGTTGGAACAGGGACCGGGGAGCTGTTTTTT. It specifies CASSVGTGTGELFF.

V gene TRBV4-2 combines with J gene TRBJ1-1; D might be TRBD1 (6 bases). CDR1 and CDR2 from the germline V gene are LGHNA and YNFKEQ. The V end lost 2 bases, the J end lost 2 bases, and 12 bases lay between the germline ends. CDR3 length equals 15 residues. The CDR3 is CASSQNRDSNTEAFF. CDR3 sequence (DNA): TGTGCCAGCAGCCAAAACAGGGACTCTAACACTGAAGCTTTCTTT.

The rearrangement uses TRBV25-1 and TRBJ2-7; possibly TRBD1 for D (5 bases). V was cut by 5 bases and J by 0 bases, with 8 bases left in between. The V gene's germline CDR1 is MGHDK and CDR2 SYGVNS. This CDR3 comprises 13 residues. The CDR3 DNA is TGTGCCAGCAGTCGACAGACCTCCTACGAGCAGTACTTC. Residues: CASSRQTSYEQYF.

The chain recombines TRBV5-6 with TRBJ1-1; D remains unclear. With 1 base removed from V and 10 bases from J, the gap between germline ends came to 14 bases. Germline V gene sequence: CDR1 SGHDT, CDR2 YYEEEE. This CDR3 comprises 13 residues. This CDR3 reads CASSLLERQAAFF. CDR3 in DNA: TGTGCCAGCAGCTTGTTAGAAAGGCAGGCAGCTTTCTTT.

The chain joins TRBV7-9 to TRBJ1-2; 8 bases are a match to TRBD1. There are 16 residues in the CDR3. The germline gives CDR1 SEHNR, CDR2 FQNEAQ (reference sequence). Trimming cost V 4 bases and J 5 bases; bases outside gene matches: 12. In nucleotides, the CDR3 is TGTGCCAGCAGCTACCTAGGACAGGGATCATCGTATGGCTACACCTTC. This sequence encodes CASSYLGQGSSYGYTF.

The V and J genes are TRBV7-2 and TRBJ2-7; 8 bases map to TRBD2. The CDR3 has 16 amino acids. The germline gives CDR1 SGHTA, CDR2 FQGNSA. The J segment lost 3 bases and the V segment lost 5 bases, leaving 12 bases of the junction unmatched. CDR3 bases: TGTGCCAGCAGCGCCGGCCTCTTCGCGGGGGGCTACGAGCAGTACTTC. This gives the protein CASSAGLFAGGYEQYF.

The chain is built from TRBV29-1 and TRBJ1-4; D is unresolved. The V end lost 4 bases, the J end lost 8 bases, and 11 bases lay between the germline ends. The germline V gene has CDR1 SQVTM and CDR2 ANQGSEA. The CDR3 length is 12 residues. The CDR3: CSVGETGEKLFF. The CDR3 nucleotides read TGCAGCGTTGGAGAAACGGGCGAAAAACTGTTTTTT.

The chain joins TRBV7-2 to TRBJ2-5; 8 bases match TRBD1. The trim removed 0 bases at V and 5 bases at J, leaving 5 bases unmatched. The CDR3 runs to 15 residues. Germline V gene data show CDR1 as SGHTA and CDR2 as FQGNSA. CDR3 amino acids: CASSLAGQGWETQYF. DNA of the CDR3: TGTGCCAGCAGCTTAGCCGGACAGGGTTGGGAGACCCAGTACTTC.

CDR3 residues: CASSRGASAAGESEQYF. CDR3 in DNA: TGCGCCAGCAGCCGCGGCGCATCGGCAGCGGGGGAGTCCGAGCAGTACTTC. The chain joins TRBV4-3 to TRBJ2-7; 8 positions agree with TRBD2. The CDR3 sequence is 17 residues long. Germline CDR1 is LGHNA and CDR2 is YSLEER. Unmatched junction bases numbered 17, after V lost 4 bases and J lost 6 bases.

The CDR3 spells CASTPNYGYTF. The DNA of the CDR3 is TGTGCCAGCACCCCCAACTATGGCTACACCTTC. The V gene is TRBV6-5, the J gene TRBJ1-2; D is undetermined. V was clipped by 7 bases and J by 2 bases, with 5 bases between them. From germline, CDR1 is MNHEY and CDR2 SVGAGI. The CDR3 length is 11 residues.

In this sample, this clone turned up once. The CDR3: CASSLGQGFITDTQYF. CDR3 DNA sequence: TGCGCCAGCAGCTTGGGACAGGGTTTTATCACAGATACGCAGTATTTT. This chain uses TRBV5-1 with TRBJ2-3, with 7 bases aligning to TRBD1. The CDR3 sequence is 16 residues long. Germline V gene sequence: CDR1 SGHRS, CDR2 YFSETQ. Trimming took 0 bases from V and 2 from J; bases not matched to a gene: 6. Full variable domain (remainder filled in from reference TRBV5-1 and TRBJ2-3): KAGVTQTPRYLIKTRGQQVTLSCSPISGHRSVSWYQQTPGQGLQFLFEYFSETQRNKGNFPGRFSGRQFSNSRSEMNVSTLELGDSALYLCASSLGQGFITDTQYFGPGTRLTVL.

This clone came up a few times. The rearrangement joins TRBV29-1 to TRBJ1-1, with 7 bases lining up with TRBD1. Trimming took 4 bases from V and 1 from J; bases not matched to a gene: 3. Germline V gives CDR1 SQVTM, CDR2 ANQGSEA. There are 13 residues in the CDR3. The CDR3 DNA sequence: TGCAGCGTTGTTTGGACAGGGAACACTGAAGCTTTCTTT. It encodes CSVVWTGNTEAFF.

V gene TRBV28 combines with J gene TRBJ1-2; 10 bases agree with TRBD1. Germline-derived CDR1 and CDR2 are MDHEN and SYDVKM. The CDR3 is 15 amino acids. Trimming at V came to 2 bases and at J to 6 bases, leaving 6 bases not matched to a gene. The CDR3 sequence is CASSLHPGTGDGYTF. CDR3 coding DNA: TGTGCCAGCAGTTTACATCCCGGGACAGGGGATGGCTACACCTTC.

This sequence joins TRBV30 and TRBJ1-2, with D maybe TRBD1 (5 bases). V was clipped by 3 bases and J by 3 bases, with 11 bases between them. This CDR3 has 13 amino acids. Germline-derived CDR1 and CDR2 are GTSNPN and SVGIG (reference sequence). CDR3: CAWSPGRDYGYTF. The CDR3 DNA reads TGTGCCTGGAGCCCAGGGCGGGACTATGGCTACACCTTC.

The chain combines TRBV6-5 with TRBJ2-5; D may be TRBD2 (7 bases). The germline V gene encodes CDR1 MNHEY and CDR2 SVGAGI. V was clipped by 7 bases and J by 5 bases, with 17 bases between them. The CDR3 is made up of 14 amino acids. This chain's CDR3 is CASTPGGGRETQYF. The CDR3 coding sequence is TGTGCCAGCACCCCAGGCGGGGGCCGGGAGACCCAGTACTTC.